This T cell receptor beta chain was captured by sequencing in a study of cytomegalovirus exposure and HLA in healthy donors. Study-level results: As confirmed in vitro, three CMV-associated chains were specific for CMV antigens. The listing of 150 or so TCR beta chains classed them as cytomegalovirus-associated.

Comment on this clone: What it binds is not known.

These donors were members of the roughly 120-subject validation cohort, a group separate from the approximately 640-subject first cohort. The data were produced by immunoSEQ multiplex PCR, yet TCRdb's version contains in-frame clones alone and is incomplete. The repertoire has 100,000 to 150,000 clones, around nine tenths of them found once; the top ten carry about 1.5%. The receptor comes from a man aged 25-45 years in good health and CMV-seronegative. Sequencing was performed on PBMCs.

The CDR3 sequence: CASGPGGRFMNEQYF. CDR3 sequence (DNA): TGTGCCAGCGGCCCTGGGGGGAGGTTTATGAACGAGCAGTACTTC. This sequence joins TRBV6-5 and TRBJ2-7; D might be TRBD2 (6 bases). Trimming shortened V by 8 bases and J by 5 bases, and 22 bases separated the two germline ends. CDR1 is MNHEY, CDR2 SVGAGI, per germline. This CDR3 region has 15 residues.